This is a list of T cell receptor beta chains from one sample in a study of response to subunit inactivated influenza vaccine. TCRdb re-called the RT-PCR reads through MiXCR, storing one row per CDR3 protein. The data show roughly 290,000 distinct CDR3 sequences, around a fifth seen once. Sample: PBMCs from blood, taken less than 22 months after vaccination. The receptor set was obtained from a man in his fifties or sixties who received an inactivated influenza vaccine. Each CDR3 is given with its conserved first and last residue. The order of the fields is V gene, clone size, D gene, J gene, CDR3 DNA, CDR3 protein. The D gene is left open where the match is weak. Clone size appears in some rows only: once, few, many, or a class for an expanded clone.

TRBV12-3/TRBV12-4,many,-,TRBJ2-7,TGTGCCAGCAGTTTAGGAGCGGGCGGATCCTACGAGCAGTACTTC,CASSLGAGGSYEQYF
TRBV7-9,-,-,TRBJ2-3,TGTGCCATACACAGCACAGATACGCAGTATTTT,CAIHSTDTQYF
TRBV20-1,-,TRBD1,TRBJ1-4,TGCAGTGCAGACCGGGACAGGGAGGAAAAACTGTTTTTT,CSADRDREEKLFF
TRBV2,-,-,TRBJ2-7,TGTGCCAGCTGTTCCGACAGCTACGAGCAGTACTTC,CASCSDSYEQYF
TRBV21-1,many,-,TRBJ1-2,TGTGCCAGCAGCAAAGCAAATCAGACAGGGCGGACTAACTATGGCTACACCTTC,CASSKANQTGRTNYGYTF
TRBV12-3/TRBV12-4,-,TRBD1,TRBJ2-7,TGTGCCAGCAGTTTCTTCGGGCAGGGGGCAAGCGAGCAGTACTTC,CASSFFGQGASEQYF
TRBV7-8,-,-,TRBJ2-5,TGTGCCAGCAGCTCTACAGGGAGGTGGGGTGAGACCCAGTACTTC,CASSSTGRWGETQYF
TRBV5-1,many,-,TRBJ1-4,TGCGCCAGCAGCTTGGATCCACGAGGAGGAAAACTGTTTTTT,CASSLDPRGGKLFF
TRBV7-6,many,TRBD1,TRBJ1-4,TGTGCCAGCAGCTTAGGGACAGGACTAGCAACTAATGAAAAACTGTTTTTT,CASSLGTGLATNEKLFF
TRBV7-8,-,TRBD2,TRBJ2-5,TGTGCCAGCAGCTTAGTGAGCGGGGGGGGTCCAGAGACCCAGTACTTC,CASSLVSGGGPETQYF
TRBV5-1,many,-,TRBJ1-1,TGCGCCAGCAGCCCCCGAACAGGTTCTATGAACACTGAAGCTTTCTTT,CASSPRTGSMNTEAFF
TRBV20-1,-,TRBD2,TRBJ2-1,TGCAGTGCTAGGGGGACTAGCGGGATTGCCTACAATGAGCAGTTCTTC,CSARGTSGIAYNEQFF
TRBV3-1,many,-,TRBJ1-3,TGTGCCAGCAGCCAAGGGACTGGAAACACCATATATTTT,CASSQGTGNTIYF
TRBV14,few,-,TRBJ2-4,TGTGCCAGCAGCCAAGATTGGGGGTTAGCGGCTAACAAAAACATTCAGTACTTC,CASSQDWGLAANKNIQYF
TRBV6-1,few,-,TRBJ1-1,TGTGCCAGCAGTGAAGCGTTGTCGAACACTGAAGCTTTCTTT,CASSEALSNTEAFF
TRBV28,-,TRBD2,TRBJ2-1,TGTGCCAGCAGTTTGCTAGCGGCATCCTACAATGAGCAGTTCTTC,CASSLLAASYNEQFF
TRBV12-3/TRBV12-4,many,TRBD1,TRBJ2-1,TGTGCCAGCAGCCCAACCGGGGGACAGGGGTACAATGAGCAGTTCTTC,CASSPTGGQGYNEQFF
TRBV7-8,-,-,TRBJ2-3,TGTGCCAGCAGCTTAGTAGGGTTTAGCACAGATACGCAGTATTTT,CASSLVGFSTDTQYF
TRBV21-1,-,-,TRBJ2-3,TGTGCCAGCAGCAAACCCCCCGGGGCAGCGAAACGCACAGATACGCAGTATTTT,CASSKPPGAAKRTDTQYF
TRBV11-2,-,-,TRBJ1-3,TGTGCCAGCAGCATTCCCCGAGGGCCGACCATATATTTT,CASSIPRGPTIYF
TRBV9,-,TRBD1,TRBJ2-3,TGTGCCAGCAGCGTGTTAACAGGGGGCACAGATACGCAGTATTTT,CASSVLTGGTDTQYF
TRBV2,-,TRBD2,TRBJ2-2,TGTGCCAGCAGCCTCACTCTGAGCGGGGTAAACACCGGGGAGCTGTTTTTT,CASSLTLSGVNTGELFF
TRBV6-5,few,-,TRBJ2-7,TGTGCCAGCAGTTACGGGGACACTTCATACGAGCAGTACTTC,CASSYGDTSYEQYF
TRBV20-1,-,TRBD1,TRBJ1-2,TGCAGTGCTAGGGTCAGGGGGAACTATGGCTACACCTTC,CSARVRGNYGYTF
TRBV5-1,few,TRBD1,TRBJ2-7,TGCGCCAGCAGCTTGAGGTCAGGGGGCCCTCCCTACGAGCAGTACTTC,CASSLRSGGPPYEQYF
TRBV5-1,-,TRBD2,TRBJ2-1,TGCGCCAGCAGCTTGACGGTATCGAGCGGGGGGGCAAATGAGCAGTTCTTC,CASSLTVSSGGANEQFF
TRBV11-2,-,-,TRBJ1-5,TGTGCCAGCAGCCTATGGGACGGTGAGCCCCAGCATTTT,CASSLWDGEPQHF
TRBV11-1,-,-,TRBJ1-2,TGTGCCAGCAGCCCCTTCTCCGCCGGTGACCGAACACGCTATGGCTACACCTTC,CASSPFSAGDRTRYGYTF
TRBV20-1,-,-,TRBJ1-1,TGCAGTGCGAAAATTGGGGCAGGGAGCACTGAAGCTTTCTTT,CSAKIGAGSTEAFF
TRBV20-1,few,TRBD1,TRBJ1-5,TGCAGTGCTAGAGCGGCAGGGGGCGACTGGCCCCAGCATTTT,CSARAAGGDWPQHF
TRBV11-2,many,-,TRBJ1-2,TGTGCCAGCAGCTTAGCTGAGCAGGTCGGCTATGGCTACACCTTC,CASSLAEQVGYGYTF
TRBV10-3,few,TRBD2,TRBJ2-7,TGTGCCATCAGCCTCCGACTAGCGGGGACCTACGAGCAGTACTTC,CAISLRLAGTYEQYF
TRBV7-9,-,-,TRBJ1-2,TGTGCCAGCAGCCTAGGCATAGGGGATGGCTACACCTTC,CASSLGIGDGYTF
TRBV4-1,-,-,TRBJ1-3,TGCGCCAGCAGCCAAGTATTAAAGCGGGGCTCTGGAAACACCATATATTTT,CASSQVLKRGSGNTIYF
TRBV4-1,-,-,TRBJ1-6,TGCGCCAGCAGCCAAGTATGGGGGGATCATTCACCCCTCCACTTT,CASSQVWGDHSPLHF
TRBV27,-,-,TRBJ2-7,TGTGCCAAGTTTAGTGGGTATGACGAGCAGTACTTC,CAKFSGYDEQYF
TRBV5-1,few,TRBD1,TRBJ1-5,TGCGCCAGCAGCGCCGGGACAGGGGGTCAGCCCCAGCATTTT,CASSAGTGGQPQHF
TRBV25-1,-,-,TRBJ2-4,TGTGCCAGCAGTTCGCGGTTGGGCAAAAACATTCAGTACTTC,CASSSRLGKNIQYF
TRBV20-1,-,-,TRBJ1-2,TGCAGTGCTAGTAGGCAGGATATTAACTATGGCTACACCTTC,CSASRQDINYGYTF
TRBV25-1,few,-,TRBJ2-5,TGTGCCAGCAGTGATCTCCGGAAGATTCAAGAGACCCAGTACTTC,CASSDLRKIQETQYF
TRBV25-1,-,-,TRBJ1-4,TGTGCCAGCAGTGAAACGGTGCTTAATGAAAAACTGTTTTTT,CASSETVLNEKLFF
TRBV7-8,many,-,TRBJ1-1,TGTGCCAGCAGCCAAAGTGGCATCTCTCGGAGGAACACTGAAGCTTTCTTT,CASSQSGISRRNTEAFF
TRBV4-2,many,TRBD1,TRBJ1-6,TGTGCCAGCAGCCAAGAAGACGGGCGCGGTAGGACAGGGGGATATAATTCACCCCTCCACTTT,CASSQEDGRGRTGGYNSPLHF
TRBV7-2,-,-,TRBJ1-2,TGTGCCAGCAGCTTAGCCCGGGACAAGTATGACTACACCTTC,CASSLARDKYDYTF
TRBV6-2/TRBV6-3,-,-,TRBJ2-7,TGTGCCAGCAAGGGGGGGCCTGGGGCTAACGACTACGAGCAGTACTTC,CASKGGPGANDYEQYF
TRBV5-5,-,-,TRBJ1-2,TGTGCCAGCAGCTTGGGGCGAAGACGCGGGAGGGGCTATGGCTACACCTTC,CASSLGRRRGRGYGYTF
TRBV7-6,few,TRBD1,TRBJ2-3,TGTGCCAGCAGCAAGACAGGGGGAGATACGCAGTATTTT,CASSKTGGDTQYF
TRBV25-1,few,-,TRBJ2-1,TGTGCCACCTCAACTTTCCCCAATGAGCAGTTCTTC,CATSTFPNEQFF
TRBV6-5,many,-,TRBJ1-2,TGTGCCAGCAGTTACCAGGGAAGGCTGCAGTCGGGCTATGGCTACACCTTC,CASSYQGRLQSGYGYTF
TRBV2,-,-,TRBJ2-3,TGTGCCAGCAAGCAGGGTGGGAGCACAGATACGCAGTATTTT,CASKQGGSTDTQYF
TRBV4-1,-,-,TRBJ2-1,TGCGCCAGCAGCCAACTAGGGATCCCCTCCAATGAGCAGTTCTTC,CASSQLGIPSNEQFF
TRBV2,-,-,TRBJ2-1,TGTGCCAGCAGTGACCGGCCGGGCAATGAGCAGTTCTTC,CASSDRPGNEQFF
TRBV12-3/TRBV12-4,-,-,TRBJ1-1,TGTGCCAGCAGTTTAGTGGTGAGTGAAGCTTTCTTT,CASSLVVSEAFF
TRBV12-3/TRBV12-4,many,-,TRBJ1-1,TGTGCCAGCAGTTTAGATGGCAGGGTGGGCACTGAAGCTTTCTTT,CASSLDGRVGTEAFF
TRBV11-2,-,-,TRBJ2-5,TGTGCCAGCAGCTTAGATCTGCAGGCTCGATTTTACCAAGAGACCCAGTACTTC,CASSLDLQARFYQETQYF
TRBV5-1,-,-,TRBJ2-3,TGCGCCAGCAGCTTGGGGAGGCTTTGGAATACGCAGTATTTT,CASSLGRLWNTQYF